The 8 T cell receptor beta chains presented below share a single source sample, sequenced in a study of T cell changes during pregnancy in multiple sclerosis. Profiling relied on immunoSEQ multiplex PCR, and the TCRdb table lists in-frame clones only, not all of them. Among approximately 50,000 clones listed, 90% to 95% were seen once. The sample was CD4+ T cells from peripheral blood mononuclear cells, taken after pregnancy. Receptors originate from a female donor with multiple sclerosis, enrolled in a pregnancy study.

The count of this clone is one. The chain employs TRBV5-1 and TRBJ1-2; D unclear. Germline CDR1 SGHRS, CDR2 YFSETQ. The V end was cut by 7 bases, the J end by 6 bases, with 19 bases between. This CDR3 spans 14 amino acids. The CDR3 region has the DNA TGCGCCAGCGGAGGAGGTAGAAGGGAAAATGGCTACACCTTC. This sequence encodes CASGGGRRENGYTF. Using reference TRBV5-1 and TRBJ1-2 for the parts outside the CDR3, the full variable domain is KAGVTQTPRYLIKTRGQQVTLSCSPISGHRSVSWYQQTPGQGLQFLFEYFSETQRNKGNFPGRFSGRQFSNSRSEMNVSTLELGDSALYLCASGGGRRENGYTFGSGTRLTVV.

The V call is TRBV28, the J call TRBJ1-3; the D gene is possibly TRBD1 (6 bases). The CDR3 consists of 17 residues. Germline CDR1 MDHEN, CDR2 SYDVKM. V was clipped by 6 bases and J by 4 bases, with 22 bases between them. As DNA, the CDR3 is TGTGCCAGCAGCCCAGGGGCCGGGGCCACGGCAGGAAACACCATATATTTT. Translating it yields CASSPGAGATAGNTIYF.

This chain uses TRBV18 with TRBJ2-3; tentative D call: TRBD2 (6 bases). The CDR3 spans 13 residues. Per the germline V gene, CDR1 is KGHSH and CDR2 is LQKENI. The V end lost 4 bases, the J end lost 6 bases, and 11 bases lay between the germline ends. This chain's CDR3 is CASSLSRGDTQYF. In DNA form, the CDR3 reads TGTGCCAGCTCACTATCCCGGGGGGATACGCAGTATTTT.

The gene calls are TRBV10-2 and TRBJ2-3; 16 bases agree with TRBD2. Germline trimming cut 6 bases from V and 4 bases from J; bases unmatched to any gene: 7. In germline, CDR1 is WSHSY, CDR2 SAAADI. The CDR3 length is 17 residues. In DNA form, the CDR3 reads TGCGCCAGCAGGATGGGGACTAGCGGGAGGGTTTCAGATACGCAGTATTTT. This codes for CASRMGTSGRVSDTQYF.

The CDR3 coding sequence is TGTGCCAGCAGTTTACGACAGGGGGGGACTGAAGCTTTCTTT. Protein sequence: CASSLRQGGTEAFF. This sequence joins TRBV28 and TRBJ1-1; 9 bases align to TRBD1. Germline CDR1 reads MDHEN; CDR2 reads SYDVKM. The trim removed 2 bases at V and 5 bases at J, leaving 3 bases unmatched. CDR3 length: 14 amino acids.

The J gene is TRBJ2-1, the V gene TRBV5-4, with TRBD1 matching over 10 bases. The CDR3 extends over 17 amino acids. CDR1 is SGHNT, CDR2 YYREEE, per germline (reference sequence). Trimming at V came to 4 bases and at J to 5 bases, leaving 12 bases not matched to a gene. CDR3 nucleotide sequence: TGTGCCAGCAGCCCCGGAAGGGACAGGGGACTAAACAATGAGCAGTTCTTC. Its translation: CASSPGRDRGLNNEQFF.

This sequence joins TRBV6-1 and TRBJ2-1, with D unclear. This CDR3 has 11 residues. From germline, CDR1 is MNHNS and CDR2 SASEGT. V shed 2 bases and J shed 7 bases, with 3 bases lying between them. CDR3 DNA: TGTGCCAGCAGTGAACAAAATGAGCAGTTCTTC. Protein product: CASSEQNEQFF.

This chain's CDR3 is CASRSLAGRNTQYF. CDR3 in DNA: TGTGCCAGCAGGTCTTTGGCAGGGAGGAATACGCAGTATTTT. The chain is built from TRBV11-2 and TRBJ2-3; maybe TRBD2 (6 bases). The CDR3 has 14 residues. V gave up 6 bases and J gave up 7 bases, with 17 bases separating them. Germline-derived CDR1 and CDR2 are SGHAT and FQNNGV. Looking up the rest from reference TRBV11-2 and TRBJ2-3 gives the full variable domain: EAGVAQSPRYKIIEKRQSVAFWCNPISGHATLYWYQQILGQGPKLLIQFQNNGVVDDSQLPKDRFSAERLKGVDSTLKIQPAKLEDSAVYLCASRSLAGRNTQYFGPGTRLTVL.